These 22 T cell receptor beta chains share one sample of origin, sequenced in a study of blood T cell repertoires in COVID-19. Sequenced by immunoSEQ multiplex PCR; TCRdb stores in-frame clones only, minus some. The table lists 140,000 to 150,000 clones, approximately 90% of them singletons. The sequencing sample was made of peripheral blood. Receptors originate from a man aged 55-75 years with active or convalescent COVID-19.

The chain combines TRBV19 with TRBJ2-7; no firm D call. The CDR3 spans 13 residues. V gave up 3 bases and J gave up 3 bases, with 9 bases separating them. Germline lookup yields CDR1 LNHDA and CDR2 SQIVND (reference sequence). DNA of the CDR3: TGTGCCAGTAGTATGCAGGTGAGCTACGAGCAGTACTTC. It yields the protein CASSMQVSYEQYF.

V and J are TRBV4-1 and TRBJ2-5; TRBD2 might be the D (6 bases). Germline V gene lookup returns CDR1 MGHRA and CDR2 YSYEKL. V lost 2 bases and J lost 7, with 17 bases in between. The CDR3 is 15 amino acids. The CDR3 spells CASSQIPGDPGTQYF. For the CDR3, the DNA is TGCGCCAGCAGCCAAATCCCGGGAGACCCAGGGACCCAGTACTTC.

The chain is built from TRBV28 and TRBJ2-3; TRBD2 matches 11 bases. The germline gives CDR1 MDHEN, CDR2 SYDVKM. The CDR3 spans 15 residues. V lost 5 bases, J lost 1 base, and 2 bases stayed unmatched. The DNA of the CDR3 is TGTGCCAGCAGTGTGACTAGCGGGGGCACAGATACGCAGTATTTT. This encodes CASSVTSGGTDTQYF.

This chain links TRBV7-8 with TRBJ2-1; 9 bases are a match to TRBD2. Germline V CDR1 and CDR2: SGHVS, FQNEAQ. The CDR3 is 19 residues long. J was trimmed by 0 bases and V by 2 bases; bases with no gene match: 11. The CDR3 DNA reads as TGTGCCAGCAGCTTATGGTGGGTAGCGGGGGCCAGCTCCTACAATGAGCAGTTCTTC. As protein: CASSLWWVAGASSYNEQFF.

The chain employs TRBV11-2 and TRBJ1-1; D is unresolved. The V and J ends lost 4 bases and 5 bases respectively, with 14 bases between them. The CDR3 extends over 14 amino acids. Per the germline V gene, CDR1 is SGHAT and CDR2 is FQNNGV. CDR3 in amino acids: CASSSLAGQTEAFF. CDR3 sequence (DNA): TGTGCCAGCAGCTCTCTGGCAGGTCAGACTGAAGCTTTCTTT.

The chain couples TRBV5-1 to TRBJ2-1; unclear D gene. Germline loops: CDR1 SGHRS, CDR2 YFSETQ. The length of the CDR3 is 14 residues. The ends were cut back, 4 bases at V and 7 bases at J, with 15 bases in the middle. In nucleotides, the CDR3 is TGCGCCAGCAGCCCAATCTCGCTAGTTAATGAGCAGTTCTTC. It is translated as CASSPISLVNEQFF.

The chain employs TRBV7-2 and TRBJ2-5; 8 nucleotides align to TRBD2. The germline gives CDR1 SGHTA, CDR2 FQGNSA. The trim removed 1 base at V and 1 base at J, leaving 5 bases unmatched. The CDR3 runs to 16 residues. The CDR3, as DNA: TGTGCCAGCAGCTTAGTTACTAGCGGTGTCCAAGAGACCCAGTACTTC. As protein: CASSLVTSGVQETQYF.

This chain connects TRBV6-5 to TRBJ2-7, with D possibly being TRBD1 (6 bases). The V gene lost 8 bases and the J gene lost 6 bases, with 17 bases spanning the gap. The CDR3 runs 13 residues. Per germline, CDR1 MNHEY and CDR2 SVGAGI. CDR3 in amino acids: CASVKGQGSEQYF. CDR3 nucleotide sequence: TGTGCCAGCGTGAAAGGGCAGGGGAGCGAGCAGTACTTC.

This chain joins TRBV28 and TRBJ1-1; 7 bases align to TRBD1. V lost 5 bases to trimming and J lost 4 bases; unmatched junction nucleotides: 13. The CDR3 is 16 amino acids. Germline V lookup: CDR1 MDHEN, CDR2 SYDVKM. This chain's CDR3 is CASSTQGEITSTEAFF. The CDR3 DNA reads TGTGCCAGCAGTACGCAGGGGGAGATTACGAGCACTGAAGCTTTCTTT.

J is TRBJ2-3 and V is TRBV15; the match to TRBD1 covers 12 bases. CDR1 LNHNV and CDR2 YYDKDF come from the germline V gene (reference sequence). With V trimmed by 3 bases and J by 3 bases, 1 base remained unmatched. The CDR3 loop spans 15 amino acids. The CDR3 DNA follows: TGTGCCACCAGCAGGGGACAGGGGGCAACAGATACGCAGTATTTT. This encodes CATSRGQGATDTQYF. The whole variable domain, filled in from reference TRBV15 and TRBJ2-3, reads DAMVIQNPRYQVTQFGKPVTLSCSQTLNHNVMYWYQQKSSQAPKLLFHYYDKDFNNEADTPDNFQSRRPNTSFCFLDIRSPGLGDTAMYLCATSRGQGATDTQYFGPGTRLTVL.

V is TRBV30 and J is TRBJ1-2; D gene unclear. Germline V gene sequence: CDR1 GTSNPN, CDR2 SVGIG (reference sequence). The CDR3 loop spans 12 amino acids. DNA for the CDR3: TGTACCGTAGCCCCGACCCTTGGTGGCTACACCTTC. Translation: CTVAPTLGGYTF.

In this sample, this clone turned up once. This rearrangement joins TRBV29-1 to TRBJ2-1; no definite D call. The germline V and J ends were trimmed by 5 bases and 3 bases, with 8 bases remaining between them. CDR1 SQVTM and CDR2 ANQGSEA come from the germline V gene. The CDR3 covers 12 residues. The CDR3 loop is CSVKPGYNEQFF. CDR3 DNA sequence: TGCAGCGTTAAACCGGGCTACAATGAGCAGTTCTTC.

This clone has just a few counts. The gene calls are TRBV30 and TRBJ1-6; 9 bases line up with TRBD1. Germline CDR1 reads GTSNPN; CDR2 reads SVGIG (reference sequence). The CDR3 spans 14 residues. V shed 6 bases and J 7 bases; nucleotides not matched to a gene: 7. CDR3: CACNEGQGNSPLHF. The CDR3 DNA follows: TGTGCCTGCAATGAGGGACAGGGAAATTCACCCCTCCACTTT.

The chain carries TRBV3-1 (or the pseudogene TRBV3-2) and TRBJ2-4, with TRBD2 matching over 9 bases. J lost 13 bases, V lost 3 bases, and 7 bases had no gene match. Looked up from germline, CDR1 is LGHDT and CDR2 is YNNKEL (reference sequence). This CDR3 contains 13 residues. The CDR3 nucleotides are TGTGCCAGCAGCCAGGGACTAGCCGGGCCCCAGTACTTC. This translates into CASSQGLAGPQYF.

The chain joins TRBV7-6 to TRBJ2-2; 9 nucleotides match TRBD2. The germline gives CDR1 SGHVS, CDR2 FNYEAQ. V lost 2 bases and J lost 3; bases outside the gene matches: 1. This CDR3 is 15 amino acids long. The CDR3 loop reads CASSLLAGHTGELFF. CDR3 DNA sequence: TGTGCCAGCAGCTTACTAGCGGGGCACACCGGGGAGCTGTTTTTT.

The gene calls are TRBV5-4 and TRBJ1-1, with D tentatively TRBD1 (6 bases). The CDR3 consists of 15 residues. Germline V gene lookup returns CDR1 SGHNT and CDR2 YYREEE (reference sequence). The V end lost 7 bases, the J end lost 4 bases, and 20 bases lay between the germline ends. CDR3 nucleotides: TGTGCCAGCCTGTCCCCGGGGGGCAAGGTCACTGAAGCTTTCTTT. This codes for CASLSPGGKVTEAFF.

The chain couples TRBV19 to TRBJ1-5; perhaps TRBD1 as D (5 bases). Germline loops: CDR1 LNHDA, CDR2 SQIVND (reference sequence). V was clipped by 5 bases and J by 6 bases, with 20 bases between them. This CDR3 has 16 residues. The CDR3 DNA reads TGTGCCAGTAGTGGCGGGAAGGGGCAGGGCGGTCAGCCCCAGCATTTT. It yields the protein CASSGGKGQGGQPQHF. The full variable domain, in which reference TRBV19 and TRBJ1-5 provide the parts outside the CDR3, is DGGITQSPKYLFRKEGQNVTLSCEQNLNHDAMYWYRQDPGQGLRLIYYSQIVNDFQKGDIAEGYSVSREKKESFPLTVTSAQKNPTAFYLCASSGGKGQGGQPQHFGDGTRLSIL.

The chain is built from TRBV6-4 and TRBJ1-5, with D unresolved. The CDR3 is 13 residues long. V was trimmed by 4 bases and J by 4 bases, leaving 8 bases between them. CDR1 and CDR2 from the germline V gene are MRHNA and SNTAGT. CDR3 loop: CASSVERNQPQHF. CDR3 DNA: TGTGCCAGCAGTGTAGAAAGAAATCAGCCCCAGCATTTT.

The CDR3 is CASSSPGGGPEAFF. The DNA for the CDR3 is TGTGCCAGCAGCTCGCCGGGCGGGGGCCCTGAAGCTTTCTTT. J is TRBJ1-1 and V is TRBV9, with D possibly TRBD1 on 6 matching bases. In germline, CDR1 is SGDLS, CDR2 YYNGEE. The CDR3 sequence is 14 residues long. Trimming stripped 4 bases from V and 6 bases from J, with 16 bases between.

V gene TRBV11-2 combines with J gene TRBJ2-3; D is unclear. V lost 1 base, J lost 2 bases, and 7 bases lay in between. From germline, CDR1 is SGHAT and CDR2 FQNNGV. The CDR3 covers 14 residues. This CDR3 reads CASSLGWPTDTQYF. CDR3 in DNA: TGTGCCAGCAGCTTAGGGTGGCCCACAGATACGCAGTATTTT.

This clone occurred a few times. V is TRBV2 and J is TRBJ2-1; the D gene is possibly TRBD2 (7 bases). The ends were cut back, 6 bases at V and 6 bases at J, with 9 bases in the middle. The CDR3 spans 12 residues. Looked up from germline, CDR1 is SNHLY and CDR2 is FYNNEI. The CDR3 coding sequence is TGTGCCAGCAGCGGGGGGCCCAATGAGCAGTTCTTC. This translates into CASSGGPNEQFF.

The V call is TRBV6-6, the J call TRBJ1-3, with D perhaps matching TRBD1 (5 bases). The germline V gene encodes CDR1 MNHNY and CDR2 SVGAGI (reference sequence). V was cut by 0 bases and J by 8 bases, with 14 bases left in between. The CDR3 consists of 15 residues. The CDR3 reads CASSYSSGRVHTIYF. The CDR3 nucleotides are TGTGCCAGCAGTTACTCGTCGGGCAGGGTACACACCATATATTTT.